This T cell receptor beta chain was identified during a study of PD-1 blockade in mismatch repair-deficient tumors. Overall study: All were previously treated, progressing patients with 12 mismatch repair-deficient cancer types.

Details on this clone: Its specificity is not known.

Every patient had mismatch repair deficiency by PCR or immunohistochemistry. The TCR-sequenced patients were three responders to pembrolizumab. The CDR3 covers 16 residues. Trimming removed 3 bases from V and 9 bases from J, with 21 bases in between. CDR1 KGHSH and CDR2 LQKENI come from the germline V gene. General observations from the study: After pembrolizumab, tumor-resident clones rose rapidly, then generally contracted before radiologic responses.

The protocol was immunoSEQ multiplex PCR, while the TCRdb copy is restricted to in-frame clones and leaves out a portion. This table has about 84,000 clones, roughly 80% appearing once. The chain is built from TRBV18 and TRBJ2-1; TRBD1 might be the D (5 bases). The sequence derives from an adult with mismatch repair-deficient cancer. The starting material was peripheral blood, obtained 12 weeks after starting pembrolizumab. CDR3 nucleotide sequence: TGTGCCAGCTCACCCTTCCCGGAACCAGGGAAGAGTGAGCAGTTCTTC. Translated, it gives CASSPFPEPGKSEQFF. The entire variable domain, with the rest obtained from reference TRBV18 and TRBJ2-1, is as follows: NAGVMQNPRHLVRRRGQEARLRCSPMKGHSHVYWYRQLPEEGLKFMVYLQKENIIDESGMPKERFSAEFPKEGPSILRIQQVVRGDSAAYFCASSPFPEPGKSEQFFGPGTRLTVL.